Below are 24 T cell receptor beta chains sequenced from a single sample in a study of CD4 T cells in relation to SARS-CoV-2 and coronaviruses. No antigen is known for these receptors. Method: immunoSEQ multiplex PCR; TCRdb's copy keeps in-frame clones and lacks some. The table shows roughly 38,000 clones, with under 90% occurring only once. The sample taken for sequencing was naive CD4+ T cells from PBMCs, cultured in vitro. Subset here: naive CD4+ T cells isolated by negative enrichment. The receptors come from an adult with COVID-19.

The V call is TRBV6-5, the J call TRBJ2-5, with a tentative D call TRBD2 (5 bases). The V gene's germline CDR1 is MNHEY and CDR2 SVGAGI. The CDR3 is 11 residues long. V lost 7 bases, J lost 5 bases, and 8 bases lay in between. CDR3 protein: CASTPGETQYF. As DNA, the CDR3 is TGTGCCAGCACCCCGGGGGAGACCCAGTACTTC.

The chain links TRBV30 to TRBJ1-5, with D maybe TRBD1 (6 bases). From germline, CDR1 is GTSNPN and CDR2 SVGIG (reference sequence). The CDR3 contains 13 residues. V was trimmed by 6 bases and J by 1 base, leaving 10 bases between them. CDR3 nucleotide sequence: TGTGCCTGCGGGACACAGAGCAATCAGCCCCAGCATTTT. Translating gives CACGTQSNQPQHF. Full variable domain (rest looked up from reference TRBV30 and TRBJ1-5): SQTIHQWPATLVQPVGSPLSLECTVEGTSNPNLYWYRQAAGRGLQLLFYSVGIGQISSEVPQNLSASRPQDRQFILSSKKLLLSDSGFYLCACGTQSNQPQHFGDGTRLSIL.

V usage is TRBV20-1 and J usage is TRBJ1-5, with a possible D match to TRBD1 (6 bases). CDR1 is DFQATT and CDR2 is SNEGSKA in the germline V gene (reference sequence). The ends were cut back, 3 bases at V and 1 base at J, with 34 bases in the middle. CDR3 length: 22 residues. The CDR3 sequence is CSASRPTAYRVGVFWSNQPQHF. CDR3 bases: TGCAGTGCTAGTCGCCCTACTGCATACAGGGTGGGGGTATTTTGGAGCAATCAGCCCCAGCATTTT.

The table lists this clone with a count of one. One junction end does not reproduce the germline sequence, and a read error may be involved. The gene calls are TRBV4-1 and TRBJ2-7, with D possibly matching TRBD2 (6 bases). The V gene's germline CDR1 is MGHRA and CDR2 YSYEKL. This CDR3 is built from 12 residues. The CDR3: CASSQVTGEQHF. The CDR3 DNA is TGCGCCAGCAGCCAGGTTACGGGGGAGCAGCACTTC.

V usage is TRBV14 and J usage is TRBJ2-3, with unresolved D. Germline loops: CDR1 SGHDN, CDR2 FVKESK. V lost 2 bases and J 3 bases, leaving 3 bases between the germline ends. This CDR3 has 12 residues. The CDR3 region has the DNA TGTGCCAGCAGCCAATCGACAGATACGCAGTATTTT. Translated: CASSQSTDTQYF.

The J gene is TRBJ2-7, the V gene TRBV6-5; D remains ambiguous. In germline, CDR1 is MNHEY, CDR2 SVGAGI. Trimming took off 2 bases at V and 2 bases at J, with 4 bases between the two ends. This CDR3 contains 12 residues. The chain's CDR3 is CASSYGTYEQYF. The DNA of the CDR3 is TGTGCCAGCAGTTACGGTACCTACGAGCAGTACTTC.

The chain couples TRBV7-2 to TRBJ1-4, with a tentative D call TRBD1 (5 bases). V lost 6 bases and J lost 8, with 16 bases in between. Per the germline V gene, CDR1 is SGHTA and CDR2 is FQGNSA. The CDR3 runs to 14 residues. The CDR3 bases are TGTGCCAGCAGTTCCGGGGGATGGGGAGAAAAACTGTTTTTT. Its translation is CASSSGGWGEKLFF.

The chain uses TRBV6-5 and TRBJ2-7; D gene uncertain. The V and J ends lost 5 bases and 0 bases respectively, with 5 bases between them. This CDR3 has 12 amino acids. CDR1 is MNHEY, CDR2 SVGAGI, per germline. The CDR3 DNA follows: TGTGCCAGCAGTCCTAACTCCTACGAGCAGTACTTC. Its translation: CASSPNSYEQYF.

The chain couples TRBV6-5 to TRBJ1-2; D perhaps matches TRBD1 (5 bases). CDR1 is MNHEY, CDR2 SVGAGI, per germline. V gave up 0 bases and J gave up 5 bases, with 13 bases separating them. The CDR3 loop spans 15 amino acids. CDR3 nucleotide sequence: TGTGCCAGCAGTTACTCGAGGGGTGCCCAATATGGCTACACCTTC. Protein: CASSYSRGAQYGYTF.

The chain recombines TRBV18 with TRBJ1-5, with unresolved D. The CDR3 spans 13 residues. Per the germline V gene, CDR1 is KGHSH and CDR2 is LQKENI. Trimming took off 2 bases at V and 12 bases at J, with 14 bases between the two ends. CDR3 sequence reads: CASSPGETSIQHF. As DNA, the CDR3 is TGTGCCAGCTCACCAGGGGAGACCAGTATCCAGCATTTT.

The V and J genes are TRBV7-2 and TRBJ2-2; 11 bases are shared with TRBD2. The CDR3 spans 17 residues. V gave up 1 base and J gave up 9 bases; unmatched junction bases: 10. The germline CDR1 and CDR2 sequences are SGHTA and FQGNSA. The CDR3 here is CASSLVILAGDFRELFF. CDR3 in DNA: TGTGCCAGCAGCTTAGTAATACTAGCGGGAGATTTCAGGGAGCTGTTTTTT. The whole variable domain, filled in from reference TRBV7-2 and TRBJ2-2, reads GAGVSQSPSNKVTEKGKDVELRCDPISGHTALYWYRQSLGQGLEFLIYFQGNSAPDKSGLPSDRFSAERTGGSVSTLTIQRTQQEDSAVYLCASSLVILAGDFRELFFGEGSRLTVL.

In its sample, this clone was seen once. This chain links TRBV14 with TRBJ2-1, with 11 bases that match TRBD2. The J segment lost 7 bases and the V segment lost 3 bases, leaving 8 bases of the junction unmatched. The germline V gene encodes CDR1 SGHDN and CDR2 FVKESK. This CDR3 is built from 16 residues. The CDR3 DNA reads as TGTGCCAGCAGCCAGGGTAGCGGGAGGGCCTGGAATGAGCAGTTCTTC. It yields the protein CASSQGSGRAWNEQFF.

The chain has TRBV6-5 and TRBJ1-1; D perhaps matches TRBD1 (5 bases). The CDR3 spans 13 residues. Germline loops: CDR1 MNHEY, CDR2 SVGAGI. Between the trimmed V and J ends, which lost 4 bases and 2 bases, there was a span of 8 bases. CDR3 amino acids: CASSSRGNTEAFF. The CDR3 DNA follows: TGTGCCAGCAGTTCAAGGGGTAACACTGAAGCTTTCTTT.

The chain is built from TRBV25-1 and TRBJ2-3; tentative D call: TRBD2 (5 bases). The CDR3 is 12 amino acids. Between the trimmed V and J ends, which lost 2 bases and 5 bases, there was a span of 5 bases. Germline V gives CDR1 MGHDK, CDR2 SYGVNS. The CDR3 spells CASSERGDTQYF. In DNA form, the CDR3 reads TGTGCCAGCAGTGAACGGGGAGATACGCAGTATTTT.

The V call is TRBV28, the J call TRBJ2-1; D is tentatively TRBD1 or TRBD2 (5 bases each). Germline CDR1 and CDR2: MDHEN and SYDVKM. CDR3 size: 16 residues. V gave up 4 bases and J gave up 0 bases, with 13 bases separating them. As DNA, the CDR3 is TGTGCCAGCAGTTCGGGACGGAGAAGCTCCTACAATGAGCAGTTCTTC. This codes for CASSSGRRSSYNEQFF. Drawing the rest from reference TRBV28 and TRBJ2-1, the complete variable domain is DVKVTQSSRYLVKRTGEKVFLECVQDMDHENMFWYRQDPGLGLRLIYFSYDVKMKEKGDIPEGYSVSREKKERFSLILESASTNQTSMYLCASSSGRRSSYNEQFFGPGTRLTVL.

This chain uses TRBV13 with TRBJ2-5; TRBD1 matches 8 bases. The CDR3 totals 15 residues. The V segment lost 5 bases and the J segment 6 bases; nucleotides outside the gene matches: 11. Germline V lookup: CDR1 PRHDT, CDR2 FYEKMQ (reference sequence). The CDR3 DNA follows: TGTGCCAGCAGCCCTCGGGACAGGCGGGATAAGACCCAGTACTTC. Translated: CASSPRDRRDKTQYF.

The genes are TRBV27 and TRBJ2-3; 10 bases map to TRBD2. The germline V gene encodes CDR1 MNHEY and CDR2 SMNVEV (reference sequence). J gave up 2 bases and V 5 bases, and 1 base lay outside the gene matches. This CDR3 is built from 14 residues. Here the CDR3 reads CASSTSGNTDTQYF. CDR3 nucleotides: TGTGCCAGCAGTACTAGCGGGAACACAGATACGCAGTATTTT.

This chain joins TRBV29-1 and TRBJ2-3, with 10 bases lining up with TRBD2. The CDR3 runs to 16 residues. With V trimmed by 0 bases and J by 1 base, 4 bases remained unmatched. Germline CDR1 is SQVTM and CDR2 is ANQGSEA. The CDR3 region is CSVEDPGLARTDTQYF. CDR3 DNA sequence: TGCAGCGTTGAAGACCCGGGACTAGCGCGCACAGATACGCAGTATTTT.

V and J are TRBV15 and TRBJ1-1; D is unresolved. The V end lost 1 base, the J end lost 1 base, and 4 bases lay between the germline ends. Per germline, CDR1 LNHNV and CDR2 YYDKDF (reference sequence). This CDR3 comprises 13 residues. The chain's CDR3 is CATSRARNTEAFF. The CDR3 nucleotides read TGTGCCACCAGCAGAGCAAGGAACACTGAAGCTTTCTTT.

The chain links TRBV6-5 to TRBJ1-1; perhaps TRBD1 as D (5 bases). Germline V gene lookup returns CDR1 MNHEY and CDR2 SVGAGI. V gave up 7 bases and J gave up 5 bases, with 17 bases separating them. The CDR3 covers 14 residues. The CDR3 coding sequence is TGTGCCAGCAAGAAAAATGGGGGTTCGACTGAAGCTTTCTTT. This encodes CASKKNGGSTEAFF.

This chain joins TRBV30 and TRBJ2-3; perhaps TRBD2 as D (5 bases). Germline V gene data show CDR1 as GTSNPN and CDR2 as SVGIG (reference sequence). The CDR3 sequence is 15 residues long. Trimming took off 4 bases at V and 4 bases at J, with 18 bases between the two ends. The CDR3 protein is CAWTDWGTRADTQYF. The DNA of the CDR3 is TGTGCCTGGACCGACTGGGGTACTAGAGCAGATACGCAGTATTTT.

The V call is TRBV15, the J call TRBJ2-5, with TRBD1 as a possible D gene (6 bases). V dropped 5 bases and J dropped 5 bases, with 15 bases sitting between them. The germline V gene encodes CDR1 LNHNV and CDR2 YYDKDF (reference sequence). The CDR3 has 14 residues. This CDR3 reads CATSPPGGAETQYF. The DNA for the CDR3 is TGTGCCACCAGCCCTCCTGGGGGCGCGGAGACCCAGTACTTC. The full variable domain, completed using reference TRBV15 and TRBJ2-5, is DAMVIQNPRYQVTQFGKPVTLSCSQTLNHNVMYWYQQKSSQAPKLLFHYYDKDFNNEADTPDNFQSRRPNTSFCFLDIRSPGLGDTAMYLCATSPPGGAETQYFGPGTRLLVL.

V and J are TRBV11-2 and TRBJ2-7; perhaps TRBD2 as D (5 bases). Deletions cut 4 bases from V and 6 bases from J, with 19 bases between. CDR1 is SGHAT and CDR2 is FQNNGV in the germline V gene. The CDR3 is 15 residues long. The DNA for the CDR3 is TGTGCCAGCAGCTCGACCCGCGGGCTAGGGCGCGAGCAGTACTTC. This codes for CASSSTRGLGREQYF.

This clone appeared a few times. J is TRBJ1-4 and V is TRBV2, with a possible D match to TRBD1 (6 bases). The CDR3 is 15 amino acids. Trimming removed 6 bases at V and 8 bases at J, with 19 bases between. Per the germline V gene, CDR1 is SNHLY and CDR2 is FYNNEI. In nucleotides, the CDR3 is TGTGCCAGCAGGGATGGGATACAGGGTAACGAAAAACTGTTTTTT. The encoded protein is CASRDGIQGNEKLFF.